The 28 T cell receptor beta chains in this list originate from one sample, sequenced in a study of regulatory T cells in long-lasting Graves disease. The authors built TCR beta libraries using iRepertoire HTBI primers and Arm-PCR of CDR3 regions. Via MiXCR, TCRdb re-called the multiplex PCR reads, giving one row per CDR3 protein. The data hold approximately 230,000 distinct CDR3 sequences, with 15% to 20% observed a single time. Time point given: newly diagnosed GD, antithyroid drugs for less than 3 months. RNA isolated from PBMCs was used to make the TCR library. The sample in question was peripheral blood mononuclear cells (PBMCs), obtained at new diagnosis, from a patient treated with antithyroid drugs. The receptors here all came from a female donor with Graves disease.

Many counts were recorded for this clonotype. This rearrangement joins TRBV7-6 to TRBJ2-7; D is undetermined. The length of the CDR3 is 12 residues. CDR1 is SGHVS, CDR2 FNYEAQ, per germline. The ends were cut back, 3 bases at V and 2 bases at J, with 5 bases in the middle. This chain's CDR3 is CASSLLPYEQYF. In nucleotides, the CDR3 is TGTGCCAGCAGCTTGCTCCCCTACGAGCAGTACTTC.

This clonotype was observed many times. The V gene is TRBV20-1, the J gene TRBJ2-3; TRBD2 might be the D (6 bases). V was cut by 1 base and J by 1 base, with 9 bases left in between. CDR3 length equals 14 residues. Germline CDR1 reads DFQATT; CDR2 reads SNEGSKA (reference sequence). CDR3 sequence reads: CSARGPSGTDTQYF. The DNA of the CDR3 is TGCAGTGCTAGAGGCCCTAGCGGCACAGATACGCAGTATTTT.

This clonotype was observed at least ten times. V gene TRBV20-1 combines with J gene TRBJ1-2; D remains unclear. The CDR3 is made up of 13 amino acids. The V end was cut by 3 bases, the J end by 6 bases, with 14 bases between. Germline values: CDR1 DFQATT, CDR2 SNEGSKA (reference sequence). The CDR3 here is CSASSRIENGYTF. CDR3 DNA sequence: TGCAGTGCTAGTTCCAGGATAGAAAATGGCTACACCTTC.

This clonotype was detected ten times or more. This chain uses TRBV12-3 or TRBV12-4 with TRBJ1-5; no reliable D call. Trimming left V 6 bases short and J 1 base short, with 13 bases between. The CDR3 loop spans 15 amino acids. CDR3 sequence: CASSSGEGSNQPQHF. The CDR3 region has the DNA TGTGCCAGCAGCTCTGGGGAAGGGAGCAATCAGCCCCAGCATTTT.

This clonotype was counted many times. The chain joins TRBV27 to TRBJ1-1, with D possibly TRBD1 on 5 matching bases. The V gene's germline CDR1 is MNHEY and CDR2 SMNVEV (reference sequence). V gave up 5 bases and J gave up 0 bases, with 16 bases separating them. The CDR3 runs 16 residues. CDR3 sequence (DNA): TGTGCCAGCAGTCAATGGGGGAATCCTATGAACACTGAAGCTTTCTTT. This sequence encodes CASSQWGNPMNTEAFF.

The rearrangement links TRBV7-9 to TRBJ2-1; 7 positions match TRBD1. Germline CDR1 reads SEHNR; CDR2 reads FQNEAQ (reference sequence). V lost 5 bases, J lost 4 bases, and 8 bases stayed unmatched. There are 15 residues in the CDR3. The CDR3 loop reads CASSGLTGTYNEQFF. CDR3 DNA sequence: TGTGCCAGCAGCGGACTGACAGGGACGTACAATGAGCAGTTCTTC.

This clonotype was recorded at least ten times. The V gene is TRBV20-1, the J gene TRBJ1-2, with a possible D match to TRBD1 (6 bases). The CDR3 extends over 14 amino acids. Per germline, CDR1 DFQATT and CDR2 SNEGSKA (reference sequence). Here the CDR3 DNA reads TGCAGCGTCCCGTGGGGGGGCCCCAACTATGGCTACACCTTC. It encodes CSVPWGGPNYGYTF.

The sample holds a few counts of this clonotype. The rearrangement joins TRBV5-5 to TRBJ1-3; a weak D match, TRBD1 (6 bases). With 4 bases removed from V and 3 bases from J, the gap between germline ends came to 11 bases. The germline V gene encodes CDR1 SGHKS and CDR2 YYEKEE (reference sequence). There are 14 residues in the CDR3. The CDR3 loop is CASSPNRVGNTIYF. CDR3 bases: TGTGCCAGCAGCCCCAACAGGGTTGGAAACACCATATATTTT.

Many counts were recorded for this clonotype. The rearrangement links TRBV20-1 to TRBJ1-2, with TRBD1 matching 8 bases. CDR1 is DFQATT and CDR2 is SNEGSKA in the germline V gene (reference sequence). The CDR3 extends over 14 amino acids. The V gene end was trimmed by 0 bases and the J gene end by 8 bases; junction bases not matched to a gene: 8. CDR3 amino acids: CSARDGQGAGGYTF. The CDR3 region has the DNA TGCAGTGCTAGAGATGGGCAGGGGGCAGGAGGCTACACCTTC.

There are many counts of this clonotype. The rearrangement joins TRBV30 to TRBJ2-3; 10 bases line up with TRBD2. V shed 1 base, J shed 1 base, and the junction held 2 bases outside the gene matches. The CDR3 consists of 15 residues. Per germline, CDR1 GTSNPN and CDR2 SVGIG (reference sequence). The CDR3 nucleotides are TGTGCCTGGAGTGCTCTAGCGGGAGGCACAGATACGCAGTATTTT. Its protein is CAWSALAGGTDTQYF.

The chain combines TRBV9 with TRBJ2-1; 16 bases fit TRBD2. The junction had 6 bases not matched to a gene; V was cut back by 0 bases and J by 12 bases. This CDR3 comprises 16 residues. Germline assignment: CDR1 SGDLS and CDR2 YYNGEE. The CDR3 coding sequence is TGTGCCAGCAGCGTAGAGGGGACTAGCGGGAGGGCCGTGCAGTTCTTC. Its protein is CASSVEGTSGRAVQFF.

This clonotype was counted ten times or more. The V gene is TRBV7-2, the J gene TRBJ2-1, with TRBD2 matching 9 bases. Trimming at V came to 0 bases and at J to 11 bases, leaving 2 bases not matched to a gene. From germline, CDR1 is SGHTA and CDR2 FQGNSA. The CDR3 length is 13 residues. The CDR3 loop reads CASSLAAGGQQFF. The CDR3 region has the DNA TGTGCCAGCAGCTTAGCTGCGGGAGGGCAGCAGTTCTTC.

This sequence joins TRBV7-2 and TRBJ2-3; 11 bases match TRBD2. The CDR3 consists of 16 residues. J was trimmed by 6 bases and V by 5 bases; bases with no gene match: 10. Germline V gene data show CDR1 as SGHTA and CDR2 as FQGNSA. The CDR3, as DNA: TGTGCCAGCAGCAGACAGGCTAGCGGGAGGTTGGATACGCAGTATTTT. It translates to CASSRQASGRLDTQYF.

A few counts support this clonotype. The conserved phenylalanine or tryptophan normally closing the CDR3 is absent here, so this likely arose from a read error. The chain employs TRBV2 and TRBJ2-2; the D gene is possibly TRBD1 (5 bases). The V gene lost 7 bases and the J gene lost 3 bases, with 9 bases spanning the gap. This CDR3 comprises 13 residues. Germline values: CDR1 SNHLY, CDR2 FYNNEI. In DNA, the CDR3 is TGTGCCAGCAAAAAGGGGTACACCGGGGAGCTGTTTTCT. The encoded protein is CASKKGYTGELFS.

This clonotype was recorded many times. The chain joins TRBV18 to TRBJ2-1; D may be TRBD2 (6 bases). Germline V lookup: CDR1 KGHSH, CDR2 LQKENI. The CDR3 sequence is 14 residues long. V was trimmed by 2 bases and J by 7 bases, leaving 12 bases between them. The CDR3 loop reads CASSPSSSANEQFF. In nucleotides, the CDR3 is TGTGCCAGCTCACCATCCTCTAGCGCGAATGAGCAGTTCTTC.

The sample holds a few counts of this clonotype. CDR3 loop: CSARIPVLSVSVSYNEQFF. The CDR3 DNA follows: TGCAGTGCTAGAATCCCCGTCCTATCGGTTAGCGTCTCCTACAATGAGCAGTTCTTC. The chain links TRBV20-1 to TRBJ2-1; tentatively, D is TRBD2 (5 bases). Deletions cut 2 bases from V and 0 bases from J, with 23 bases between. The CDR3 contains 19 residues. CDR1 DFQATT and CDR2 SNEGSKA come from the germline V gene (reference sequence).

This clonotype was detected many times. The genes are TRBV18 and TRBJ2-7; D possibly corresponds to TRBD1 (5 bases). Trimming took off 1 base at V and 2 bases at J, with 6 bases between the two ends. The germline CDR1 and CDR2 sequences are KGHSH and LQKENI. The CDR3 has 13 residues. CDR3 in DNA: TGTGCCAGCTCACCACAGGGGACCTACGAGCAGTACTTC. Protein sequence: CASSPQGTYEQYF.

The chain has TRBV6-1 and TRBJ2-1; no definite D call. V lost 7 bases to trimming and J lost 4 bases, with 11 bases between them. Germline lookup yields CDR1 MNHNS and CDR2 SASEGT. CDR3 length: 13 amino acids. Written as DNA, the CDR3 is TGTGCCAGCACCCCGGGTCTATACAATGAGCAGTTCTTC. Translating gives CASTPGLYNEQFF.

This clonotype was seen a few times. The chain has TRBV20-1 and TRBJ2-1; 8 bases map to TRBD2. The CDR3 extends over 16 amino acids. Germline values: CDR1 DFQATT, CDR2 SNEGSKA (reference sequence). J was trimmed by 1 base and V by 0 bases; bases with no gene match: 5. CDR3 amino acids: CSARDWSSGSYNEQFF. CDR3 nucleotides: TGCAGTGCTAGAGATTGGTCTAGCGGGTCCTACAATGAGCAGTTCTTC.

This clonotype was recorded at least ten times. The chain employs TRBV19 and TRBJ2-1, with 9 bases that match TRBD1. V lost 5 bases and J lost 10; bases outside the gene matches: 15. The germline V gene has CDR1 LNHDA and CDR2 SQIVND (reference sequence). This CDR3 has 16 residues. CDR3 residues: CASSSFRTGERQEQFF. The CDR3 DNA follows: TGTGCCAGTAGTTCCTTTCGGACAGGGGAACGGCAGGAGCAGTTCTTC.

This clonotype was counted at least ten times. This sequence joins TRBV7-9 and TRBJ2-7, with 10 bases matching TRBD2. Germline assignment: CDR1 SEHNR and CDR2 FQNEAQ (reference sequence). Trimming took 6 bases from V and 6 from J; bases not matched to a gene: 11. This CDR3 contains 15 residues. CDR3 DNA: TGTGCCAGCAGGCCACCTAGCGGGAGTCGGTTCGAGCAGTACTTC. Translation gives CASRPPSGSRFEQYF.

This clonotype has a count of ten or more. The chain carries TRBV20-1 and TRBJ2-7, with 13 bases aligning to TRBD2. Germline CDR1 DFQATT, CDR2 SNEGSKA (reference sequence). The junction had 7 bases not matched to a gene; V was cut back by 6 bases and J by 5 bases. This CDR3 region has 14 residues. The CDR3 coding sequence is TGCAGTGCCAGGACTAGCGGGAGATACGACGAGCAGTACTTC. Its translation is CSARTSGRYDEQYF.

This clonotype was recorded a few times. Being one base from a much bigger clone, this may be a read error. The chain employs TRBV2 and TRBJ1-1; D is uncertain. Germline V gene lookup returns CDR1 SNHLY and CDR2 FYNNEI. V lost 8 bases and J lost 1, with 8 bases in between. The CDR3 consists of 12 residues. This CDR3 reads CASGAQNTEAFF. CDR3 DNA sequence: TGTGCCAGCGGCGCACAGAACACTGAAGCTTTCTTT.

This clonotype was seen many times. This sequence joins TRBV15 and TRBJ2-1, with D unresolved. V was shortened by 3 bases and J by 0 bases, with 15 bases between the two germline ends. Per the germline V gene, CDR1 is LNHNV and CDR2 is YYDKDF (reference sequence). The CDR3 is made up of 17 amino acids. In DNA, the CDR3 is TGTGCCACCAGCAGGGTGGGCAGGCAGAGCTCCTACAATGAGCAGTTCTTC. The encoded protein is CATSRVGRQSSYNEQFF. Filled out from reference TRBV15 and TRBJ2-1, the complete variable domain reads DAMVIQNPRYQVTQFGKPVTLSCSQTLNHNVMYWYQQKSSQAPKLLFHYYDKDFNNEADTPDNFQSRRPNTSFCFLDIRSPGLGDTAMYLCATSRVGRQSSYNEQFFGPGTRLTVL.

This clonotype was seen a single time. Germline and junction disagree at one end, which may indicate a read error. The CDR3, as DNA: TGCGCCAGCAGTTTTTTGGTTGGGGAGCAGTACTTC. This translates into CASSFLVGEQYF. V usage is TRBV28 and J usage is TRBJ2-7; D is ambiguous. The CDR3 consists of 12 residues. Germline CDR1 reads MDHEN; CDR2 reads SYDVKM.

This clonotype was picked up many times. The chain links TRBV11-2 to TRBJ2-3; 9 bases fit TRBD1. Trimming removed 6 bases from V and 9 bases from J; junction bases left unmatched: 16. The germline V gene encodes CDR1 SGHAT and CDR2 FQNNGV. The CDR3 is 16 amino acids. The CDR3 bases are TGTGCCAGCAGGCAGACCGGGACAGGGCGTTTCGAGACGCAGTATTTT. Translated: CASRQTGTGRFETQYF.

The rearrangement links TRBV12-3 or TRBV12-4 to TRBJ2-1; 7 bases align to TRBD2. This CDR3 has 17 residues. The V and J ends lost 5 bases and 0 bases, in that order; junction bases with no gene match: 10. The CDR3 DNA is TGTGCCAGCAGTCCGTGGACTAGGAGGAGCTCCTACAATGAGCAGTTCTTC. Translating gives CASSPWTRRSSYNEQFF.

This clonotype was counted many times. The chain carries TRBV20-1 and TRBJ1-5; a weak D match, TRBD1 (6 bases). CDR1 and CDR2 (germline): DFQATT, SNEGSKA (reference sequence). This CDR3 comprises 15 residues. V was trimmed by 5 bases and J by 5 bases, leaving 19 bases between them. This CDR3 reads CSAHRGAGEDQPQHF. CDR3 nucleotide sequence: TGCAGTGCTCATAGGGGGGCCGGGGAAGATCAGCCCCAGCATTTT.